Presented here are 15 T cell receptor beta chains from one specimen sequenced in a study of T cell repertoires in Merkel cell carcinoma (dated by TCRdb to between 2019 and 2020). The library was prepared using the immunoSEQ multiplex PCR assay. TCRdb stores this immuneACCESS table with in-frame sequences only. Part of the clones is absent; in the studies checked, under half of the shortfall reflects unresolved V genes, and no reason is known for the rest. The sample has more than 12,000 clones on record, 76% of them singletons. Together, the top ten hold under 20% of the sample. The sample was tumor tissue. These receptors all come from an adult with Merkel cell carcinoma.

This chain connects TRBV7-9 to TRBJ1-1; D not certain. Germline loops: CDR1 SEHNR, CDR2 FQNEAQ (reference sequence). CDR3 length: 13 amino acids. Trimming left V 3 bases short and J 1 base short, with 6 bases between. CDR3 DNA sequence: TGTGCCAGCAGCTTTCGGGAGAACACTGAAGCTTTCTTT. Amino acid sequence: CASSFRENTEAFF.

This chain uses TRBV7-9 with TRBJ2-1; TRBD2 matches at 10 bases. The CDR3 runs 15 residues. V lost 1 base and J lost 7; bases outside the gene matches: 4. Germline V CDR1 and CDR2: SEHNR, FQNEAQ (reference sequence). In DNA form, the CDR3 reads TGTGCCAGCAGCTTAGGAGCGGGGGGGCCTAATGAGCAGTTCTTC. As protein: CASSLGAGGPNEQFF.

The gene calls are TRBV27 and TRBJ1-2; D is unclear. The germline gives CDR1 MNHEY, CDR2 SMNVEV (reference sequence). This CDR3 is 13 amino acids long. V lost 6 bases and J 8 bases, leaving 16 bases between the germline ends. DNA for the CDR3: TGTGCCAGCAGCCCGGCCAGGAGTAGGGGCTACACCTTC. This sequence encodes CASSPARSRGYTF.

The chain has TRBV7-9 and TRBJ1-6; 7 bases line up with TRBD1. Per the germline V gene, CDR1 is SEHNR and CDR2 is FQNEAQ (reference sequence). The length of the CDR3 is 16 residues. The J segment lost 7 bases and the V segment lost 5 bases, leaving 11 bases of the junction unmatched. The CDR3 loop is CASSPNQGVRNSPLHF. CDR3 in DNA: TGTGCCAGCAGCCCAAACCAGGGGGTGAGGAATTCACCCCTCCACTTT.

The chain recombines TRBV6-5 with TRBJ2-1; 11 bases line up with TRBD2. With V trimmed by 6 bases and J by 10 bases, 8 bases remained unmatched. Germline values: CDR1 MNHEY, CDR2 SVGAGI. CDR3 length: 14 residues. This CDR3 is CASRRTSGLGEQFF. Here the CDR3 DNA reads TGTGCCAGCAGGAGGACTAGCGGGCTCGGGGAGCAGTTCTTC.

The rearrangement links TRBV5-5 to TRBJ2-1, with TRBD2 identical over 10 bases. Germline V gives CDR1 SGHKS, CDR2 YYEKEE (reference sequence). V was clipped by 2 bases and J by 6 bases; unmatched bases: 11. CDR3 length: 17 amino acids. CDR3 in amino acids: CASSLFSGRAMTNEQFF. CDR3 sequence (DNA): TGTGCCAGCAGCTTATTCAGCGGGAGGGCCATGACCAATGAGCAGTTCTTC.

This chain joins TRBV5-8 and TRBJ1-1; perhaps TRBD1 as D (6 bases). Germline lookup yields CDR1 SGHTS and CDR2 YDEGEE. The CDR3 totals 15 residues. Between the trimmed V and J ends, which lost 7 bases and 3 bases, there was a span of 19 bases. CDR3 amino acids: CASLAAQPGDTEAFF. The CDR3 region has the DNA TGTGCCAGCCTCGCCGCGCAGCCAGGGGACACTGAAGCTTTCTTT.

The chain has TRBV4-2 and TRBJ1-2, with D possibly matching TRBD1 (6 bases). Germline V gene data show CDR1 as LGHNA and CDR2 as YNFKEQ. Trimming took off 4 bases at V and 4 bases at J, with 16 bases between the two ends. The CDR3 totals 15 residues. The CDR3 bases are TGTGCCAGCAGCCCCCTTGGGGACATTTCCTATGGCTACACCTTC. Translating it yields CASSPLGDISYGYTF.

V and J are TRBV19 and TRBJ1-2, with TRBD1 matching 7 bases. The CDR3 runs to 14 residues. After removal of 5 bases from V and 4 bases from J, the junction contained 7 bases not matched to a gene. Germline V lookup: CDR1 LNHDA, CDR2 SQIVND (reference sequence). CDR3 in DNA: TGTGCCAGTAGTGGACAGGTTACCGCCTATGGCTACACCTTC. Translating gives CASSGQVTAYGYTF.

The rearrangement joins TRBV6-2 or TRBV6-3 to TRBJ2-1; possible D gene TRBD2, 5 bases. This CDR3 spans 16 amino acids. Germline CDR1 and CDR2: MNHEY and SVGEGT. Trimming shortened V by 4 bases and J by 9 bases, and 22 bases separated the two germline ends. The CDR3 DNA reads as TGTGCCAGCAGTTCTCCTCTAGCAGGAGTAAAGGGTGAGCAGTTCTTC. Translating gives CASSSPLAGVKGEQFF.

In this sample, this clone turned up a few times. The V and J genes are TRBV10-3 and TRBJ1-5; no firm D call. Trimming stripped 0 bases from V and 3 bases from J, with 6 bases between. Germline loops: CDR1 ENHRY, CDR2 SYGVKD. CDR3 size: 14 residues. In DNA form, the CDR3 reads TGTGCCATCAGTGAGTCTTTGGACAATCAGCCCCAGCATTTT. Translation: CAISESLDNQPQHF.

About this clone: Germline is not matched at one junction end, which may reflect a read error. The rearrangement joins TRBV5-1 to TRBJ2-2; no definite D call. There are 15 residues in the CDR3. Germline loops: CDR1 SGHRS, CDR2 YFSETQ. CDR3 residues: CASSYLTPLTGELFF. DNA of the CDR3: TGCGCCAGCAGTTATCTAACACCTCTCACCGGAGAGCTGTTTTTT. The whole variable domain, remainder taken from reference TRBV5-1 and TRBJ2-2, is KAGVTQTPRYLIKTRGQQVTLSCSPISGHRSVSWYQQTPGQGLQFLFEYFSETQRNKGNFPGRFSGRQFSNSRSEMNVSTLELGDSALYLCASSYLTPLTGELFFGEGSRLTVL.

The CDR3 loop reads CASSMDLAGGNEQFF. The CDR3 nucleotides are TGTGCCAGTAGTATGGATCTAGCGGGAGGGAATGAGCAGTTCTTC. The rearrangement joins TRBV19 to TRBJ2-1; 12 nucleotides agree with TRBD2. Germline assignment: CDR1 LNHDA and CDR2 SQIVND (reference sequence). The CDR3 is 15 amino acids. The V segment lost 3 bases and the J segment 7 bases; nucleotides outside the gene matches: 4.

This chain links TRBV19 with TRBJ2-1; 8 positions match TRBD2. The germline V gene has CDR1 LNHDA and CDR2 SQIVND (reference sequence). The CDR3 covers 16 residues. V trimming: 1 base; J trimming: 4 bases; junction bases outside the gene matches: 6. CDR3 sequence: CASSIGRGLGYNEQFF. CDR3 nucleotides: TGTGCCAGTAGTATAGGGAGGGGACTAGGTTACAATGAGCAGTTCTTC.

This rearrangement joins TRBV7-3 to TRBJ1-2; D gene uncertain. CDR1 and CDR2 (germline): SGHTA, FQGTGA. The length of the CDR3 is 13 residues. V was pared by 2 bases and J by 9 bases, with 13 bases between. The CDR3 loop reads CASSLGYGASYTF. The DNA of the CDR3 is TGTGCCAGCAGCTTAGGCTATGGTGCGAGCTACACCTTC.